This entry lists 24 T cell receptor beta chains sequenced from one sample in a study of cytomegalovirus exposure and HLA in healthy donors. The PCR made use of 60 Vbeta and 13 Jbeta primers. Produced via immunoSEQ multiplex PCR; TCRdb's table is partial and in-frame only. The sample holds some 200,000 clones, roughly 68% seen once. Specimen: PBMCs. The receptors derive from a woman in her thirties in good health and CMV-seronegative.

The CDR3 is CASSQGLAGGSFSYEQYF. CDR3 DNA: TGCGCCAGCAGCCAGGGACTAGCGGGAGGCTCCTTCTCCTACGAGCAGTACTTC. This chain connects TRBV5-1 to TRBJ2-7, with 15 nucleotides matching TRBD2. This CDR3 comprises 18 residues. J gave up 0 bases and V 4 bases, and 8 bases lay outside the gene matches. CDR1 and CDR2 (germline): SGHRS, YFSETQ. Supplemented by reference TRBV5-1 and TRBJ2-7, the full variable domain reads KAGVTQTPRYLIKTRGQQVTLSCSPISGHRSVSWYQQTPGQGLQFLFEYFSETQRNKGNFPGRFSGRQFSNSRSEMNVSTLELGDSALYLCASSQGLAGGSFSYEQYFGPGTRLTVT.

Comments on this clone: Other DNA sequences in the sample encode the same CDR3. J is TRBJ2-3 and V is TRBV19, with 9 bases identical to TRBD1. J gave up 1 base and V 1 base, and 0 bases lay outside the gene matches. The CDR3 has 15 amino acids. CDR1 and CDR2 from the germline V gene are LNHDA and SQIVND (reference sequence). The CDR3 DNA reads as TGTGCCAGTAGTATAGGGACAGGGGGCACAGATACGCAGTATTTT. Protein: CASSIGTGGTDTQYF.

V is TRBV30 and J is TRBJ1-2; tentative D call: TRBD1 (6 bases). Germline CDR1 and CDR2: GTSNPN and SVGIG (reference sequence). The CDR3 contains 16 residues. V was shortened by 5 bases and J by 0 bases, with 19 bases between the two germline ends. CDR3 amino acids: CAWSLGGGPPNYGYTF. As DNA, the CDR3 is TGTGCCTGGTCCTTAGGGGGGGGTCCTCCTAACTATGGCTACACCTTC. Supplemented by reference TRBV30 and TRBJ1-2, the full variable domain reads SQTIHQWPATLVQPVGSPLSLECTVEGTSNPNLYWYRQAAGRGLQLLFYSVGIGQISSEVPQNLSASRPQDRQFILSSKKLLLSDSGFYLCAWSLGGGPPNYGYTFGSGTRLTVV.

V is TRBV9 and J is TRBJ2-7; no clear D gene. This CDR3 has 14 residues. V was clipped by 4 bases and J by 0 bases, with 11 bases between them. Germline V gives CDR1 SGDLS, CDR2 YYNGEE. CDR3 sequence (DNA): TGTGCCAGCAGCTATGATCAGGCCTCCTACGAGCAGTACTTC. Protein product: CASSYDQASYEQYF. Full variable domain (missing parts from reference TRBV9 and TRBJ2-7): DSGVTQTPKHLITATGQRVTLRCSPRSGDLSVYWYQQSLDQGLQFLIQYYNGEERAKGNILERFSAQQFPDLHSELNLSSLELGDSALYFCASSYDQASYEQYFGPGTRLTVT.

The V and J genes are TRBV7-2 and TRBJ1-2, with TRBD1 matching 9 bases. The CDR3 runs 13 residues. V gave up 2 bases and J gave up 7 bases; unmatched junction bases: 2. Germline CDR1 and CDR2: SGHTA and FQGNSA. CDR3 sequence (DNA): TGTGCCAGCAGCTTAACGACAGGGGGTGGCTACACCTTC. Amino acid sequence: CASSLTTGGGYTF.

The genes are TRBV5-1 and TRBJ1-2; 9 bases agree with TRBD1. The ends lost 0 bases at V and 8 bases at J; junction bases unmatched: 14. Germline V gene lookup returns CDR1 SGHRS and CDR2 YFSETQ. The CDR3 runs to 17 residues. The CDR3 is CASSLAYRDRVLGGYTF. In nucleotides, the CDR3 is TGCGCCAGCAGCTTGGCCTACCGGGACAGGGTGCTTGGCGGCTACACCTTC.

The chain has TRBV6-4 and TRBJ2-6; 9 bases fit TRBD2. Per germline, CDR1 MRHNA and CDR2 SNTAGT. V gave up 2 bases and J gave up 2 bases; unmatched junction bases: 7. The CDR3 extends over 18 amino acids. CDR3 sequence (DNA): TGTGCCAGCAGTGACCGGCCTAGCGGGGAAGCTGGGGCCAACGTCCTGACTTTC. As protein: CASSDRPSGEAGANVLTF.

The chain uses TRBV12-5 and TRBJ2-5, with 8 positions matching TRBD1. Germline V gene sequence: CDR1 LGHNT, CDR2 FRNRAP. V was clipped by 6 bases and J by 5 bases; unmatched bases: 5. CDR3 length equals 13 residues. Written as DNA, the CDR3 is TGTGCTAGTGGCCGGACAGGGCGCGAGACCCAGTACTTC. Its protein is CASGRTGRETQYF.

The gene calls are TRBV7-6 and TRBJ2-7; 9 nucleotides agree with TRBD1. The J segment lost 3 bases and the V segment lost 1 base, leaving 1 base of the junction unmatched. CDR1 is SGHVS, CDR2 FNYEAQ, per germline. There are 14 residues in the CDR3. CDR3 protein: CASSLGQGDYEQYF. In DNA, the CDR3 is TGTGCCAGCAGCTTAGGACAGGGGGACTACGAGCAGTACTTC.

This rearrangement joins TRBV19 to TRBJ2-3; a possible D gene is TRBD2 (6 bases). Germline values: CDR1 LNHDA, CDR2 SQIVND (reference sequence). This CDR3 contains 13 residues. V lost 2 bases and J 14 bases, leaving 17 bases between the germline ends. The DNA of the CDR3 is TGTGCCAGTAGTATAACTAGCTTCGAACAAAGGTATTTT. It is translated as CASSITSFEQRYF.

The gene calls are TRBV9 and TRBJ1-1, with D possibly being TRBD1 (5 bases). V lost 0 bases and J lost 1, with 13 bases in between. CDR3 size: 16 residues. In germline, CDR1 is SGDLS, CDR2 YYNGEE. CDR3 loop: CASSVVSGVRNTEAFF. The CDR3 DNA is TGTGCCAGCAGCGTAGTCTCGGGGGTAAGGAACACTGAAGCTTTCTTT.

The sample holds one count of this clone. J is TRBJ1-2 and V is TRBV19; D possibly corresponds to TRBD1 (6 bases). CDR1 is LNHDA and CDR2 is SQIVND in the germline V gene (reference sequence). The V end was cut by 1 base, the J end by 3 bases, with 12 bases between. The CDR3 contains 15 residues. The CDR3 spells CASSIVGQMDYGYTF. The CDR3 DNA reads as TGTGCCAGTAGTATAGTAGGACAGATGGACTATGGCTACACCTTC.

The V gene is TRBV7-6, the J gene TRBJ1-4; no firm D call. Germline V lookup: CDR1 SGHVS, CDR2 FNYEAQ. V was trimmed by 5 bases and J by 7 bases, leaving 8 bases between them. CDR3 length: 12 residues. The CDR3, as DNA: TGTGCCAGCAGCCCACTCGGTGAAAAACTGTTTTTT. Protein sequence: CASSPLGEKLFF. The whole variable domain, filled in from reference TRBV7-6 and TRBJ1-4, reads GAGVSQSPRYKVTKRGQDVALRCDPISGHVSLYWYRQALGQGPEFLTYFNYEAQQDKSGLPNDRFSAERPEGSISTLTIQRTEQRDSAMYRCASSPLGEKLFFGSGTQLSVL.

The chain has TRBV23-1 and TRBJ1-2; D is uncertain. TRBV23-1 is an ORF; its function is uncertain. V dropped 6 bases and J dropped 0 bases, with 20 bases sitting between them. The CDR3 covers 17 residues. CDR3 in DNA: TGCGCCAGCAGCCCGAGGGTGGGTCGGATCACTAACTATGGCTACACCTTC. Translation gives CASSPRVGRITNYGYTF.

V and J are TRBV7-9 and TRBJ1-6, with TRBD1 matching 10 bases. Trimming removed 5 bases from V and 6 bases from J; junction bases left unmatched: 4. Germline CDR1 and CDR2: SEHNR and FQNEAQ (reference sequence). The CDR3 covers 15 residues. This chain's CDR3 is CASSRGQGGNSPLHF. The CDR3 nucleotides are TGTGCCAGCAGCCGAGGACAGGGGGGTAATTCACCCCTCCACTTT.

Notes on this clone: Different DNA sequences within this sample yield the same CDR3. V is TRBV9 and J is TRBJ1-2; 10 bases map to TRBD1. Per germline, CDR1 SGDLS and CDR2 YYNGEE. The CDR3 is made up of 14 amino acids. The V gene end was trimmed by 0 bases and the J gene end by 5 bases; junction bases not matched to a gene: 1. CDR3: CASSVGTGGYGYTF. CDR3 sequence (DNA): TGTGCCAGCAGCGTAGGGACAGGGGGTTATGGCTACACCTTC.

The chain carries TRBV5-1 and TRBJ2-1; the match to TRBD2 covers 10 bases. This CDR3 is built from 17 residues. The trim removed 4 bases at V and 0 bases at J, leaving 7 bases unmatched. The germline gives CDR1 SGHRS, CDR2 YFSETQ. In DNA form, the CDR3 reads TGCGCCAGCAGCCTACAATTAGCGGGAGGCTCCTACAATGAGCAGTTCTTC. It is translated as CASSLQLAGGSYNEQFF. Complete variable domain (other parts from reference TRBV5-1 and TRBJ2-1): KAGVTQTPRYLIKTRGQQVTLSCSPISGHRSVSWYQQTPGQGLQFLFEYFSETQRNKGNFPGRFSGRQFSNSRSEMNVSTLELGDSALYLCASSLQLAGGSYNEQFFGPGTRLTVL.

This clone was observed a few times. V gene TRBV7-2 combines with J gene TRBJ2-1; 7 bases are a match to TRBD2. V was pared by 1 base and J by 10 bases, with 10 bases of the junction left unmatched. This CDR3 has 15 residues. From germline, CDR1 is SGHTA and CDR2 FQGNSA. CDR3 protein: CASSLERREIDEQFF. The CDR3 DNA sequence: TGTGCCAGCAGCTTAGAAAGGCGGGAGATAGACGAGCAGTTCTTC.

The chain employs TRBV5-1 and TRBJ1-4; possibly TRBD1 for D (6 bases). Trimming left V 5 bases short and J 8 bases short, with 16 bases between. The CDR3 covers 14 residues. Germline loops: CDR1 SGHRS, CDR2 YFSETQ. CDR3 amino acids: CASRYREGEEKLFF. DNA for the CDR3: TGCGCCAGCAGATACAGGGAAGGGGAGGAAAAACTGTTTTTT. Supplemented by reference TRBV5-1 and TRBJ1-4, the full variable domain reads KAGVTQTPRYLIKTRGQQVTLSCSPISGHRSVSWYQQTPGQGLQFLFEYFSETQRNKGNFPGRFSGRQFSNSRSEMNVSTLELGDSALYLCASRYREGEEKLFFGSGTQLSVL.

V usage is TRBV5-1 and J usage is TRBJ1-2, with 10 bases aligning to TRBD1. Germline trimming cut 4 bases from V and 4 bases from J; bases unmatched to any gene: 7. This CDR3 comprises 15 residues. The germline gives CDR1 SGHRS, CDR2 YFSETQ. The CDR3 region is CASSGGTGVLYGYTF. Written as DNA, the CDR3 is TGCGCCAGCAGCGGTGGGACAGGGGTTCTCTATGGCTACACCTTC.

The genes are TRBV7-8 and TRBJ1-2; a weak D match, TRBD1 (5 bases). CDR1 and CDR2 from the germline V gene are SGHVS and FQNEAQ. The CDR3 is made up of 14 amino acids. Trimming removed 4 bases from V and 6 bases from J, with 15 bases in between. The CDR3 sequence is CASSSRDSWHGYTF. The CDR3 DNA reads TGTGCCAGCAGCTCCAGAGACAGTTGGCATGGCTACACCTTC.

The sample holds a few counts of this clone. The chain carries TRBV5-6 and TRBJ2-7, with 12 nucleotides matching TRBD2. The J call may be incorrect, as the DNA end agrees better with TRBJ2-5. The CDR3 has 15 amino acids. Per germline, CDR1 SGHDT and CDR2 YYEEEE. This chain's CDR3 is CASSFTSGGQETQYF. The CDR3 DNA sequence: TGTGCCAGCAGCTTTACTAGCGGGGGGCAAGAGACCCAGTACTTC.

J is TRBJ2-7 and V is TRBV7-7; D possibly corresponds to TRBD1 (6 bases). The CDR3 contains 13 residues. Germline assignment: CDR1 SSHAT and CDR2 FNYEAQ (reference sequence). The V end was cut by 5 bases, the J end by 3 bases, with 11 bases between. CDR3 coding DNA: TGTGCCAGCAGCCCGGACAGCGGCTACGAGCAGTACTTC. Its protein is CASSPDSGYEQYF.

This clone was seen just once. The chain carries TRBV4-1 and TRBJ2-3; 8 bases are a match to TRBD1. Germline CDR1 and CDR2: MGHRA and YSYEKL. V lost 3 bases, J lost 4 bases, and 18 bases stayed unmatched. The CDR3 is 19 amino acids. The CDR3: CASSHNPFSPRGRADTQYF. DNA of the CDR3: TGCGCCAGCAGCCACAACCCTTTCTCGCCCAGGGGGCGGGCAGATACGCAGTATTTT.